This note documents a single T cell receptor (beta chain) sequence. Its specificity is unknown. The sample originates from a study of T-cell memory formation after mild COVID-19. Trimming removed 7 bases from V and 5 bases from J, with 14 bases in between. From germline, CDR1 is SQVTM and CDR2 ANQGSEA. The CDR3 consists of 12 residues. MiXCR, applied by TCRdb to the 5' RACE reads, yields one record per CDR3 protein. In the table there are about 290,000 distinct CDR3 sequences, approximately 16% of which are singletons. Study-level findings and limits: That cross-reactive memory joined was suggested by some responding clones appearing in pre-infection memory.

The chain links TRBV29-1 to TRBJ1-1, with D tentatively TRBD1 (5 bases). The source of this sequence is a young man who had mild COVID-19 (a few samples of this study predate the infection). Cell type and time point are not known. Sample: PBMCs or a T cell subset sorted from them (not recorded which). This CDR3 reads CSAAWGGTEAFF. Here the CDR3 DNA reads TGCAGCGCTGCTTGGGGGGGGACTGAAGCTTTCTTT.